The 14 T cell receptor beta chains reported below all come from one sample, sequenced in a study of T cells in Graves' hyperthyroidism and ophthalmopathy. The source material, RNA transcripts, was used to amplify TCR beta CDR3 regions. In the first-round RT-PCR of the TCR CDR3, the HTBI primer set was used. MiXCR, applied by TCRdb to the multiplex PCR reads, yields one record per CDR3 protein. The sample contains around 260,000 distinct CDR3 sequences, less than 30% of which appear only once. What was sequenced was blood. The receptors originated from a man aged 40-50 years with Graves' hyperthyroidism that later progressed to Graves' ophthalmopathy.

This clonotype was observed many times. The chain employs TRBV12-3 or TRBV12-4 and TRBJ2-2; D is uncertain. V was shortened by 8 bases and J by 1 base, with 8 bases between the two germline ends. CDR3 length equals 13 residues. The CDR3 spells CASANRNTGELFF. In DNA, the CDR3 is TGTGCCAGCGCGAACAGGAACACCGGGGAGCTGTTTTTT.

This clonotype has a count of ten or more. This chain joins TRBV29-1 and TRBJ2-5; 14 bases line up with TRBD2. This CDR3 region has 16 residues. CDR1 and CDR2 from the germline V gene are SQVTM and ANQGSEA. V dropped 3 bases and J dropped 5; count of bases not matched to a gene: 8. The CDR3 DNA follows: TGCAGCGTTGATGGGACTAGCGGGAGAATGAGGGAGACCCAGTACTTC. The encoded protein is CSVDGTSGRMRETQYF.

The chain uses TRBV2 and TRBJ2-2, with D hard to call. The germline V gene has CDR1 SNHLY and CDR2 FYNNEI. There are 14 residues in the CDR3. Trimming cost V 6 bases and J 5 bases, with 13 bases left between them. The CDR3: CASSAMAWTGELFF. CDR3 DNA sequence: TGTGCCAGCAGCGCAATGGCGTGGACCGGGGAGCTGTTTTTT.

This clonotype was observed at least ten times. The chain is built from TRBV5-1 and TRBJ2-7; 7 bases are a match to TRBD2. CDR1 and CDR2 from the germline V gene are SGHRS and YFSETQ. Trimming cost V 6 bases and J 6 bases; bases outside gene matches: 9. This CDR3 has 13 residues. The CDR3 DNA sequence: TGCGCCAGCAAGACCGCGCGGGGGTCCGAGCAGTACTTC. Protein sequence: CASKTARGSEQYF.

This clonotype came up many times. The CDR3 here is CASSPPGGQPQHF. In DNA, the CDR3 is TGTGCCAGCAGTCCCCCAGGGGGTCAGCCCCAGCATTTT. V gene TRBV28 combines with J gene TRBJ1-5; 7 bases align to TRBD1. V was pared by 5 bases and J by 6 bases, with 4 bases of the junction left unmatched. This CDR3 has 13 amino acids. CDR1 and CDR2 (germline): MDHEN, SYDVKM.

The CDR3 loop is CASRAPGLAFTGELFF. The CDR3 DNA reads as TGTGCCAGCAGGGCACCGGGACTAGCGTTCACCGGGGAGCTGTTTTTT. This chain joins TRBV6-1 and TRBJ2-2; 10 bases fit TRBD2. With V trimmed by 6 bases and J by 4 bases, 8 bases remained unmatched. Germline assignment: CDR1 MNHNS and CDR2 SASEGT. The CDR3 sequence is 16 residues long.

The CDR3 nucleotides read TGTGCCAGTTGGCCGGACAGGGTTTTCGGGGGGAACACTGAAGCTTTCTTT. Amino acid sequence: CASWPDRVFGGNTEAFF. The chain uses TRBV12-3 or TRBV12-4 and TRBJ1-1; the match to TRBD1 covers 8 bases. The CDR3 is 17 residues long. Trimming cost V 9 bases and J 1 base; bases outside gene matches: 16.

This clonotype has at least ten counts. This chain links TRBV6-2 or TRBV6-3 with TRBJ2-5; D not resolved. V was clipped by 6 bases and J by 4 bases, with 9 bases between them. The CDR3 extends over 12 amino acids. Germline lookup yields CDR1 MNHEY and CDR2 SVGEGT. As DNA, the CDR3 is TGTGCCAGCAGCCCGGAGAGAGAGACCCAGTACTTC. Encoded protein: CASSPERETQYF.

This clonotype was detected many times. This rearrangement joins TRBV4-2 to TRBJ2-2; D is possibly TRBD2 (6 bases). Germline lookup yields CDR1 LGHNA and CDR2 YNFKEQ. With 2 bases removed from V and 1 base from J, the gap between germline ends came to 11 bases. The CDR3 sequence is 16 residues long. The CDR3 nucleotides are TGTGCCAGCAGCCAACAGCGGGCCCAGAACACCGGGGAGCTGTTTTTT. This encodes CASSQQRAQNTGELFF.

There are many counts of this clonotype. The V call is TRBV19, the J call TRBJ2-7, with D possibly matching TRBD1 (5 bases). This CDR3 spans 13 amino acids. Germline CDR1 reads LNHDA; CDR2 reads SQIVND (reference sequence). V was cut by 2 bases and J by 6 bases, with 11 bases left in between. In DNA, the CDR3 is TGTGCCAGTAGTATAACAGGACAAAGCGAGCAGTACTTC. It yields the protein CASSITGQSEQYF. The variable domain in full, with the rest retrieved from reference TRBV19 and TRBJ2-7, is DGGITQSPKYLFRKEGQNVTLSCEQNLNHDAMYWYRQDPGQGLRLIYYSQIVNDFQKGDIAEGYSVSREKKESFPLTVTSAQKNPTAFYLCASSITGQSEQYFGPGTRLTVT.

This rearrangement joins TRBV7-9 to TRBJ2-7; TRBD1 agrees at 11 bases. Germline V gene data show CDR1 as SEHNR and CDR2 as FQNEAQ (reference sequence). Losses at the gene ends were 2 bases for V and 3 bases for J; bases not matched to a gene: 6. The CDR3 is 16 residues long. CDR3 residues: CASSLPRGQGVYEQYF. Here the CDR3 DNA reads TGTGCCAGCAGCTTACCGAGGGGACAGGGGGTCTACGAGCAGTACTTC.

J is TRBJ1-2 and V is TRBV12-3 or TRBV12-4, with D tentatively TRBD1 (6 bases). V gave up 6 bases and J gave up 1 base, with 15 bases separating them. The CDR3 is 15 amino acids. This chain's CDR3 is CASRPTWGRNYGYTF. Here the CDR3 DNA reads TGTGCCAGCAGACCGACTTGGGGGCGTAACTATGGCTACACCTTC.

This clonotype was seen ten or more times. The chain carries TRBV10-3 and TRBJ1-2, with 8 nucleotides matching TRBD1. There are 15 residues in the CDR3. The germline V gene has CDR1 ENHRY and CDR2 SYGVKD. The trim removed 4 bases at V and 8 bases at J, leaving 12 bases unmatched. Written as DNA, the CDR3 is TGTGCCATCAGTGGCCCCCGGACAGGGATTGGCGGCTACACCTTC. Protein: CAISGPRTGIGGYTF.

The rearrangement links TRBV7-2 to TRBJ2-7; either TRBD1 or TRBD2 may supply D (5 bases each). Germline loops: CDR1 SGHTA, CDR2 FQGNSA. This CDR3 spans 15 amino acids. V shed 4 bases and J shed 1 base, with 14 bases lying between them. The CDR3 reads CASSSDRDPSYEQYF. CDR3 sequence (DNA): TGTGCCAGCAGCTCGGACCGGGACCCGTCCTACGAGCAGTACTTC.